A single sample gave rise to the 8 T cell receptor beta chains below, sequenced in a study of Graves' ophthalmopathy and Graves' hyperthyroidism. As the template, RNA transcripts were used to amplify TCR beta CDR3 regions. First-round RT-PCR used HTBI primers; second-round multiplex PCR followed. TCRdb processed the multiplex PCR reads anew with MiXCR; each CDR3 protein has one entry. The sample comprises 300,000 or so distinct CDR3 sequences, about a sixth of which are singletons, and around an eighth rests with the top ten. The specimen was peripheral blood. The receptors originated from an adult man with Graves' ophthalmopathy.

Turning to this clonotype: At one end the junction does not follow the germline gene, possibly because of a read error. The CDR3 spells CATSAGDRTTGELSF. The CDR3 DNA sequence: TGTGCCACCTCGGCAGGGGATAGAACCACCGGGGAGCTGTCTTTT. The chain joins TRBV28 to TRBJ2-2, with D maybe TRBD1 (6 bases). Germline V CDR1 and CDR2: MDHEN, SYDVKM. The CDR3 covers 15 residues.

This clonotype was counted at least ten times. This CDR3 reads CASSPGLAGITYEQYF. The CDR3, as DNA: TGTGCCAGCAGTCCGGGACTAGCGGGTATTACCTACGAGCAGTACTTC. The V gene is TRBV27, the J gene TRBJ2-7; TRBD2 matches 12 bases. From germline, CDR1 is MNHEY and CDR2 SMNVEV (reference sequence). CDR3 length equals 16 residues. V lost 5 bases, J lost 2 bases, and 7 bases stayed unmatched.

This clonotype was detected ten times or more. This chain links TRBV7-2 with TRBJ1-2, with a tentative D call TRBD1 (5 bases). The V gene lost 6 bases and the J gene lost 4 bases, with 12 bases spanning the gap. Germline CDR1 is SGHTA and CDR2 is FQGNSA. The CDR3 consists of 13 residues. In DNA, the CDR3 is TGTGCCAGCAGTCCGGACAATCTCTATGGCTACACCTTC. It is translated as CASSPDNLYGYTF.

This clonotype was seen a single time. The V and J genes are TRBV2 and TRBJ1-2, with D hard to call. Germline V gene data show CDR1 as SNHLY and CDR2 as FYNNEI. Deletions cut 4 bases from V and 8 bases from J, with 11 bases between. The CDR3 covers 12 residues. The CDR3 spells CASSGTVGGYTF. CDR3 DNA sequence: TGTGCCAGCAGTGGCACAGTTGGAGGCTACACCTTC.

This clonotype was seen only once. The rearrangement joins TRBV6-1 to TRBJ2-7; D possibly corresponds to TRBD2 (7 bases). The CDR3 spans 13 residues. Germline-derived CDR1 and CDR2 are MNHNS and SASEGT. V was shortened by 6 bases and J by 6 bases, with 15 bases between the two germline ends. The DNA for the CDR3 is TGTGCCAGCAGAGGGGGGGGTCCCTTCGAGCAGTACTTC. Translation: CASRGGGPFEQYF.

The chain has TRBV28 and TRBJ2-7; 8 bases line up with TRBD2. J was trimmed by 12 bases and V by 2 bases; bases with no gene match: 12. The germline V gene encodes CDR1 MDHEN and CDR2 SYDVKM. This CDR3 has 14 amino acids. The CDR3: CASSLSIVPGRAYF. The CDR3 coding sequence is TGTGCCAGCAGTTTAAGCATTGTCCCCGGGAGGGCGTACTTC.

This clonotype was recorded only once. The V and J genes are TRBV6-1 and TRBJ2-7; tentatively, D is TRBD1 or TRBD2 (5 bases each). V lost 6 bases and J 0 bases, leaving 15 bases between the germline ends. Germline V lookup: CDR1 MNHNS, CDR2 SASEGT. The CDR3 totals 15 residues. CDR3 in DNA: TGTGCCAGCAGGCCCCGGGACGGTAGCTCCTACGAGCAGTACTTC. This translates into CASRPRDGSSYEQYF.

Many counts were recorded for this clonotype. The chain links TRBV12-3 or TRBV12-4 to TRBJ1-2; D is ambiguous. The CDR3 runs to 13 residues. V lost 8 bases and J 5 bases, leaving 15 bases between the germline ends. The CDR3 sequence is CASRLTGYYGYTF. DNA of the CDR3: TGTGCCAGCCGACTGACGGGTTATTATGGCTACACCTTC.